These T cell receptor beta chains were read from a single sample in a study of blood T cell repertoires in COVID-19. Using immunoSEQ multiplex PCR, the repertoire was profiled, and TCRdb retains in-frame clones only, with some absent. The sample lists roughly 260,000 clones, 88% occurring once. The source material was peripheral blood. The receptors were sampled from a man aged 60 to 75 who had recovered from COVID-19. The CDR3 runs from the conserved cysteine through the conserved F or W. Fields, in order: J gene, clone size, D gene, V gene, CDR3 protein, CDR3 DNA. A D gene is named only where the DNA matches it firmly. The size entry is marked missing in some rows and otherwise reads once, few, many or a size class.

j_gene: TRBJ1-2
abundance: .
d_gene: .
v_gene: TRBV11-2
CDR3aa: CASSLGLRHGYTF
CDR3nt: TGTGCCAGCAGCTTAGGGTTGAGGCACGGCTACACCTTC

j_gene: TRBJ1-6
abundance: .
d_gene: .
v_gene: TRBV27
CDR3aa: CASSFLTAFNSPLHF
CDR3nt: TGTGCCAGCAGTTTTTTGACAGCTTTTAATTCACCCCTCCACTTT

j_gene: TRBJ2-5
abundance: .
d_gene: .
v_gene: TRBV9
CDR3aa: CASSPTRGREQETQYF
CDR3nt: TGTGCCAGCAGCCCGACCCGAGGCCGGGAACAAGAGACCCAGTACTTC

j_gene: TRBJ1-5
abundance: .
d_gene: .
v_gene: TRBV7-2
CDR3aa: CASSFIGGNQPQHF
CDR3nt: TGTGCCAGCAGCTTTATCGGGGGCAATCAGCCCCAGCATTTT

j_gene: TRBJ2-2
abundance: .
d_gene: .
v_gene: TRBV12-5
CDR3aa: CASGLWGEGWIAGELFF
CDR3nt: TGTGCTAGTGGTTTGTGGGGGGAAGGGTGGATCGCCGGGGAGCTGTTTTTT

j_gene: TRBJ1-1
abundance: .
d_gene: .
v_gene: TRBV6-6
CDR3aa: CASNLRGTSTEAFF
CDR3nt: TGTGCCAGCAATTTAAGGGGCACGAGTACTGAAGCTTTCTTT

j_gene: TRBJ1-6
abundance: .
d_gene: .
v_gene: TRBV3-1/TRBV3-2
CDR3aa: CASSQDIPTGTNSPLHF
CDR3nt: TGTGCCAGCAGCCAAGATATCCCCACAGGGACAAATTCACCCCTCCACTTT

j_gene: TRBJ2-2
abundance: .
d_gene: TRBD1
v_gene: TRBV7-8
CDR3aa: CASSLAQAGGPGELFF
CDR3nt: TGTGCCAGCAGCTTAGCGCAGGCAGGGGGCCCCGGGGAGCTGTTTTTT

j_gene: TRBJ2-7
abundance: .
d_gene: .
v_gene: TRBV30
CDR3aa: CAWSPGLLSSYEQYF
CDR3nt: TGTGCCTGGAGTCCGGGACTGCTAAGCTCCTACGAGCAGTACTTC

j_gene: TRBJ2-1
abundance: few
d_gene: .
v_gene: TRBV9
CDR3aa: CASSVVPRVHEQFF
CDR3nt: TGTGCCAGCAGCGTAGTTCCCAGGGTGCATGAGCAGTTCTTC

j_gene: TRBJ1-2
abundance: .
d_gene: TRBD1
v_gene: TRBV4-1
CDR3aa: CASSRLFRDRVVLWGYTF
CDR3nt: TGCGCCAGCAGCCGATTATTCCGGGACAGGGTGGTGTTGTGGGGCTACACCTTC

j_gene: TRBJ1-1
abundance: .
d_gene: .
v_gene: TRBV6-5
CDR3aa: CASSYGAHKNTEAFF
CDR3nt: TGTGCCAGCAGTTACGGGGCTCACAAGAACACTGAAGCTTTCTTT

j_gene: TRBJ2-5
abundance: .
d_gene: TRBD2
v_gene: TRBV13
CDR3aa: CASSPQLAGGQETQYF
CDR3nt: TGTGCCAGCAGCCCCCAACTAGCGGGGGGGCAGGAGACCCAGTACTTC

j_gene: TRBJ2-3
abundance: .
d_gene: TRBD1
v_gene: TRBV7-9
CDR3aa: CASRQGHTDTQYF
CDR3nt: TGTGCCAGCAGACAGGGGCACACAGATACGCAGTATTTT

j_gene: TRBJ1-5
abundance: .
d_gene: .
v_gene: TRBV20-1
CDR3aa: CSASTGQPQHF
CDR3nt: TGCAGTGCTTCCACGGGACAGCCCCAGCATTTT

j_gene: TRBJ2-7
abundance: .
d_gene: TRBD2
v_gene: TRBV7-3
CDR3aa: CASSLTGGGTYEQYF
CDR3nt: TGTGCCAGCAGCTTAACAGGCGGGGGAACTTACGAGCAGTACTTC

j_gene: TRBJ1-5
abundance: .
d_gene: .
v_gene: TRBV7-6
CDR3aa: CASSPKPYSNQPQHF
CDR3nt: TGTGCCAGCAGCCCGAAGCCATATAGCAATCAGCCCCAGCATTTT

j_gene: TRBJ2-7
abundance: .
d_gene: TRBD1
v_gene: TRBV12-5
CDR3aa: CASGLGQGGEQYF
CDR3nt: TGTGCTAGTGGTCTGGGACAGGGGGGCGAGCAGTACTTC

j_gene: TRBJ2-1
abundance: .
d_gene: TRBD1
v_gene: TRBV11-2
CDR3aa: CASSSMRDRGRYEQFF
CDR3nt: TGTGCCAGCAGCTCGATGAGGGACAGGGGGAGGTATGAGCAGTTCTTC

j_gene: TRBJ2-7
abundance: .
d_gene: .
v_gene: TRBV7-4
CDR3aa: CASSLGSGDEQYF
CDR3nt: TGTGCCAGCAGCTTAGGTTCCGGGGACGAGCAGTACTTC

j_gene: TRBJ1-5
abundance: .
d_gene: TRBD1
v_gene: TRBV7-2
CDR3aa: CASLRGPNQPQHF
CDR3nt: TGTGCCAGCCTCAGGGGGCCCAATCAGCCCCAGCATTTT

j_gene: TRBJ2-1
abundance: .
d_gene: TRBD1
v_gene: TRBV19
CDR3aa: CASRTGDNEQFF
CDR3nt: TGTGCCAGTAGGACAGGGGACAATGAGCAGTTCTTC

j_gene: TRBJ2-1
abundance: .
d_gene: TRBD2
v_gene: TRBV27
CDR3aa: CASSSTLAGGRYNEQFF
CDR3nt: TGTGCCAGCAGTTCGACCTTAGCGGGGGGGCGATACAATGAGCAGTTCTTC

j_gene: TRBJ1-1
abundance: .
d_gene: .
v_gene: TRBV9
CDR3aa: CASSARDMNTEAFF
CDR3nt: TGTGCCAGCAGCGCCAGGGACATGAACACTGAAGCTTTCTTT

j_gene: TRBJ1-5
abundance: .
d_gene: .
v_gene: TRBV7-2
CDR3aa: CASSLGPQSNQPQHF
CDR3nt: TGTGCCAGCAGCTTAGGTCCGCAGAGCAATCAGCCCCAGCATTTT

j_gene: TRBJ1-1
abundance: .
d_gene: .
v_gene: TRBV6-6
CDR3aa: CASSRTGILRKDTEAFF
CDR3nt: TGTGCCAGCAGTCGCACAGGGATTTTAAGGAAGGACACTGAAGCTTTCTTT

j_gene: TRBJ2-7
abundance: .
d_gene: .
v_gene: TRBV2
CDR3aa: CASKEWDNVSEQYF
CDR3nt: TGTGCCAGCAAGGAATGGGACAACGTCTCCGAGCAGTACTTC

j_gene: TRBJ1-3
abundance: few
d_gene: .
v_gene: TRBV5-1
CDR3aa: CASREEFSGNTIYF
CDR3nt: TGCGCCAGCAGAGAGGAGTTCTCTGGAAACACCATATATTTT

j_gene: TRBJ2-7
abundance: .
d_gene: .
v_gene: TRBV19
CDR3aa: CASNLHLESLEQYF
CDR3nt: TGTGCCAGTAATCTCCACCTCGAGAGTTTGGAGCAGTACTTC

j_gene: TRBJ1-1
abundance: .
d_gene: .
v_gene: TRBV5-1
CDR3aa: CASSFQGPTEAFF
CDR3nt: TGCGCCAGCAGCTTTCAGGGGCCCACTGAAGCTTTCTTT

j_gene: TRBJ2-7
abundance: .
d_gene: TRBD2
v_gene: TRBV9
CDR3aa: CASSGRGSYEQYF
CDR3nt: TGTGCCAGCAGCGGCCGCGGGAGCTACGAGCAGTACTTC

j_gene: TRBJ1-3
abundance: .
d_gene: .
v_gene: TRBV6-1
CDR3aa: CASSESIDTSGNTIYF
CDR3nt: TGTGCCAGCAGTGAAAGTATAGACACCTCTGGAAACACCATATATTTT

j_gene: TRBJ2-2
abundance: .
d_gene: TRBD2
v_gene: TRBV19
CDR3aa: CASSAGLAGFANTGELFF
CDR3nt: TGTGCCAGTAGTGCGGGACTAGCGGGGTTCGCGAACACCGGGGAGCTGTTTTTT

j_gene: TRBJ2-7
abundance: few
d_gene: .
v_gene: TRBV27
CDR3aa: CASSPLTGIIPYEQYF
CDR3nt: TGTGCCAGCAGTCCGTTAACAGGGATCATTCCCTACGAGCAGTACTTC

j_gene: TRBJ2-1
abundance: few
d_gene: TRBD2
v_gene: TRBV10-1
CDR3aa: CASSVGRGGNNEQFF
CDR3nt: TGCGCCAGCAGTGTTGGGAGGGGCGGAAACAATGAGCAGTTCTTC

j_gene: TRBJ1-6
abundance: .
d_gene: .
v_gene: TRBV5-8
CDR3aa: CASTNPSDRPYNSPLHF
CDR3nt: TGTGCCAGCACAAACCCCTCGGACAGACCCTATAATTCACCCCTCCACTTT

j_gene: TRBJ2-5
abundance: .
d_gene: TRBD2
v_gene: TRBV4-2
CDR3aa: CASSHLAGGSETQYF
CDR3nt: TGTGCCAGCAGCCACCTAGCGGGGGGTTCGGAGACCCAGTACTTC

j_gene: TRBJ2-2
abundance: .
d_gene: TRBD1
v_gene: TRBV9
CDR3aa: CASSADRDIIGELFF
CDR3nt: TGTGCCAGCAGCGCGGACAGGGATATCATCGGGGAGCTGTTTTTT

j_gene: TRBJ2-3
abundance: .
d_gene: TRBD2
v_gene: TRBV7-3
CDR3aa: CASSSTPSGGAKDTQYF
CDR3nt: TGTGCCAGCAGCTCGACCCCTAGCGGGGGGGCCAAGGATACGCAGTATTTT

j_gene: TRBJ1-2
abundance: .
d_gene: .
v_gene: TRBV18
CDR3aa: CASSPGGGIGYTF
CDR3nt: TGTGCCAGCTCACCAGGCGGCGGGATTGGCTACACCTTC

j_gene: TRBJ1-1
abundance: once
d_gene: .
v_gene: TRBV6-6
CDR3aa: CASSYSAGGTEAFF
CDR3nt: TGTGCCAGCAGTTACTCCGCGGGTGGGACTGAAGCTTTCTTT

j_gene: TRBJ1-3
abundance: .
d_gene: .
v_gene: TRBV2
CDR3aa: CASSTGSGNTIYF
CDR3nt: TGTGCCAGTTCGACAGGCTCTGGAAACACCATATATTTT

j_gene: TRBJ1-1
abundance: .
d_gene: TRBD1
v_gene: TRBV12-3/TRBV12-4
CDR3aa: CASSFRDSEAFF
CDR3nt: TGTGCCAGCAGTTTCAGGGACAGTGAAGCTTTCTTT

j_gene: TRBJ1-1
abundance: .
d_gene: TRBD1
v_gene: TRBV5-1
CDR3aa: CASSPIQGAGNTEAFF
CDR3nt: TGCGCCAGCAGCCCGATACAGGGGGCAGGAAACACTGAAGCTTTCTTT

j_gene: TRBJ1-6
abundance: .
d_gene: TRBD1
v_gene: TRBV7-9
CDR3aa: CASSQGAGGNSPLHF
CDR3nt: TGTGCCAGCAGCCAGGGGGCAGGGGGCAATTCACCCCTCCACTTT

j_gene: TRBJ1-1
abundance: .
d_gene: TRBD1
v_gene: TRBV25-1
CDR3aa: CASTLGQGRYTEAFF
CDR3nt: TGTGCCAGCACCCTGGGACAGGGAAGGTACACTGAAGCTTTCTTT

j_gene: TRBJ2-5
abundance: .
d_gene: TRBD1
v_gene: TRBV7-2
CDR3aa: CASSFSGQGETQYF
CDR3nt: TGTGCCAGCAGCTTTTCGGGACAGGGGGAGACCCAGTACTTC

j_gene: TRBJ2-7
abundance: .
d_gene: TRBD1
v_gene: TRBV6-5
CDR3aa: CASSYSPRGNSYEQYF
CDR3nt: TGTGCCAGCAGTTACTCCCCCAGGGGGAACTCCTACGAGCAGTACTTC

j_gene: TRBJ2-1
abundance: .
d_gene: TRBD2
v_gene: TRBV19
CDR3aa: CASSSPGLTFEQFF
CDR3nt: TGTGCCAGTAGTTCACCGGGACTAACATTTGAGCAGTTCTTC

j_gene: TRBJ1-1
abundance: .
d_gene: .
v_gene: TRBV29-1
CDR3aa: CTYGEAEAFF
CDR3nt: TGCACCTACGGGGAGGCTGAAGCTTTCTTT

j_gene: TRBJ1-4
abundance: .
d_gene: TRBD1
v_gene: TRBV5-4
CDR3aa: CASSLGGQGIGTEKLFF
CDR3nt: TGTGCCAGCAGCTTGGGGGGACAGGGTATCGGTACTGAAAAACTGTTTTTT

j_gene: TRBJ1-2
abundance: .
d_gene: TRBD1
v_gene: TRBV9
CDR3aa: CASSPWTGEDYGYTF
CDR3nt: TGTGCCAGCAGCCCTTGGACAGGGGAGGACTATGGCTACACCTTC

j_gene: TRBJ2-3
abundance: .
d_gene: TRBD1
v_gene: TRBV6-5
CDR3aa: CASTRDRAGDTQYF
CDR3nt: TGTGCCAGCACGAGGGACAGGGCGGGAGATACGCAGTATTTT